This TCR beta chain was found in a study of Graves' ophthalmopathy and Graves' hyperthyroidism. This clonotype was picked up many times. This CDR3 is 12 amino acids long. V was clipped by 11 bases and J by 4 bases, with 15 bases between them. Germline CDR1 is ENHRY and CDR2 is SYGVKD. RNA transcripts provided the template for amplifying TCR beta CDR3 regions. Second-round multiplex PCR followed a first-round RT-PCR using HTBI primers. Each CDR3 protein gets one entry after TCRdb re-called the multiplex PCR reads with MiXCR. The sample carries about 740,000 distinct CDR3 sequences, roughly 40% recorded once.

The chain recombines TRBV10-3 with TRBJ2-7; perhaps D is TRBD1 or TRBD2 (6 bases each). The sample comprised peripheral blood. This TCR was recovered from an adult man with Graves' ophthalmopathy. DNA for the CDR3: TGTGCCGTAGCTAGGAGGGGGTACGAGCAGTACTTC. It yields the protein CAVARRGYEQYF.